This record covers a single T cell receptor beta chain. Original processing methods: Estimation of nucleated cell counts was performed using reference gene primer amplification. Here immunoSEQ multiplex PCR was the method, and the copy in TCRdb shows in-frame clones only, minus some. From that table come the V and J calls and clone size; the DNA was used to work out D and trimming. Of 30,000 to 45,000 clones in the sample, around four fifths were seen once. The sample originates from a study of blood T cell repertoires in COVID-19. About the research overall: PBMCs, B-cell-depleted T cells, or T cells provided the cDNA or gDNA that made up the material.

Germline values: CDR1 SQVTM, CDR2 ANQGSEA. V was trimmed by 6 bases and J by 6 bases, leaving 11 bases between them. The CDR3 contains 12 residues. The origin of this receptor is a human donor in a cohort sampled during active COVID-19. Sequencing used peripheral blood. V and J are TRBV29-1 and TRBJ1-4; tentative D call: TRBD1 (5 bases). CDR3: CSVDGGDEKLFF. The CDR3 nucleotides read TGCAGCGTAGATGGAGGGGATGAAAAACTGTTTTTT.